What follows is one T cell receptor (beta chain) and its context. This sample is drawn from a study of T cell changes during pregnancy in multiple sclerosis. Trimming cost V 0 bases and J 7 bases, with 8 bases left between them. Germline CDR1 SGHKS, CDR2 YYEKEE (reference sequence). The CDR3 runs to 13 residues. The repertoire was sequenced with immunoSEQ multiplex PCR; TCRdb's copy has only in-frame clones and lacks some. The sample contains about 84,000 clones, about 94% of which appear only once. Here the sequenced sample was peripheral blood, taken in the second trimester of pregnancy. The chain combines TRBV5-5 with TRBJ2-1; tentatively, D is TRBD1 (5 bases). The source is a female donor in good health, enrolled as a control in a pregnancy study. CDR3 loop: CASSLVQGNEQFF. The DNA of the CDR3 is TGTGCCAGCAGCTTGGTTCAGGGAAATGAGCAGTTCTTC.